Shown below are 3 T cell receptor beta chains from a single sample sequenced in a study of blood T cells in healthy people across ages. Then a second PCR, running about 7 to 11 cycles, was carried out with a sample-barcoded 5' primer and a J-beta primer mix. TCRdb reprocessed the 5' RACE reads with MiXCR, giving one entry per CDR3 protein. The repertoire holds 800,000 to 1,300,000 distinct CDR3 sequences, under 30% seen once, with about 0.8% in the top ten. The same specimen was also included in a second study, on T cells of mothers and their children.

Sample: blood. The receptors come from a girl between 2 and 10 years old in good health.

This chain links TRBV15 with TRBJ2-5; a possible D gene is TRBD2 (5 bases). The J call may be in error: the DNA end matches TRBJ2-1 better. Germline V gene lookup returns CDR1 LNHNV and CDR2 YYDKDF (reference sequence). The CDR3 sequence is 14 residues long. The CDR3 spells CATSRGGSGNEQFF. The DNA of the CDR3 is TGTGCCACCAGCAGAGGAGGGTCGGGCAATGAGCAGTTCTTC.

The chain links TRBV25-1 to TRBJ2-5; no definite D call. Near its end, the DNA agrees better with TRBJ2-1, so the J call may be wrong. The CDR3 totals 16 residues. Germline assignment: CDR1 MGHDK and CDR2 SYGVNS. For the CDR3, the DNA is TGTGCCAGCAGTGAGACGGTCAGCAAAGCTTACAATGAGCAGTTCTTC. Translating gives CASSETVSKAYNEQFF.

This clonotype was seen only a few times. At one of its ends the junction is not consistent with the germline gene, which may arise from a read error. CDR3 nucleotides: TGTGCCAGCAGTCTGAGACCCAAAGAGACCCTGTACTTC. Its protein is CASSLRPKETLYF. This chain connects TRBV6-5 to TRBJ2-5, with D unresolved. CDR3 length: 13 amino acids. From germline, CDR1 is MNHEY and CDR2 SVGAGI.